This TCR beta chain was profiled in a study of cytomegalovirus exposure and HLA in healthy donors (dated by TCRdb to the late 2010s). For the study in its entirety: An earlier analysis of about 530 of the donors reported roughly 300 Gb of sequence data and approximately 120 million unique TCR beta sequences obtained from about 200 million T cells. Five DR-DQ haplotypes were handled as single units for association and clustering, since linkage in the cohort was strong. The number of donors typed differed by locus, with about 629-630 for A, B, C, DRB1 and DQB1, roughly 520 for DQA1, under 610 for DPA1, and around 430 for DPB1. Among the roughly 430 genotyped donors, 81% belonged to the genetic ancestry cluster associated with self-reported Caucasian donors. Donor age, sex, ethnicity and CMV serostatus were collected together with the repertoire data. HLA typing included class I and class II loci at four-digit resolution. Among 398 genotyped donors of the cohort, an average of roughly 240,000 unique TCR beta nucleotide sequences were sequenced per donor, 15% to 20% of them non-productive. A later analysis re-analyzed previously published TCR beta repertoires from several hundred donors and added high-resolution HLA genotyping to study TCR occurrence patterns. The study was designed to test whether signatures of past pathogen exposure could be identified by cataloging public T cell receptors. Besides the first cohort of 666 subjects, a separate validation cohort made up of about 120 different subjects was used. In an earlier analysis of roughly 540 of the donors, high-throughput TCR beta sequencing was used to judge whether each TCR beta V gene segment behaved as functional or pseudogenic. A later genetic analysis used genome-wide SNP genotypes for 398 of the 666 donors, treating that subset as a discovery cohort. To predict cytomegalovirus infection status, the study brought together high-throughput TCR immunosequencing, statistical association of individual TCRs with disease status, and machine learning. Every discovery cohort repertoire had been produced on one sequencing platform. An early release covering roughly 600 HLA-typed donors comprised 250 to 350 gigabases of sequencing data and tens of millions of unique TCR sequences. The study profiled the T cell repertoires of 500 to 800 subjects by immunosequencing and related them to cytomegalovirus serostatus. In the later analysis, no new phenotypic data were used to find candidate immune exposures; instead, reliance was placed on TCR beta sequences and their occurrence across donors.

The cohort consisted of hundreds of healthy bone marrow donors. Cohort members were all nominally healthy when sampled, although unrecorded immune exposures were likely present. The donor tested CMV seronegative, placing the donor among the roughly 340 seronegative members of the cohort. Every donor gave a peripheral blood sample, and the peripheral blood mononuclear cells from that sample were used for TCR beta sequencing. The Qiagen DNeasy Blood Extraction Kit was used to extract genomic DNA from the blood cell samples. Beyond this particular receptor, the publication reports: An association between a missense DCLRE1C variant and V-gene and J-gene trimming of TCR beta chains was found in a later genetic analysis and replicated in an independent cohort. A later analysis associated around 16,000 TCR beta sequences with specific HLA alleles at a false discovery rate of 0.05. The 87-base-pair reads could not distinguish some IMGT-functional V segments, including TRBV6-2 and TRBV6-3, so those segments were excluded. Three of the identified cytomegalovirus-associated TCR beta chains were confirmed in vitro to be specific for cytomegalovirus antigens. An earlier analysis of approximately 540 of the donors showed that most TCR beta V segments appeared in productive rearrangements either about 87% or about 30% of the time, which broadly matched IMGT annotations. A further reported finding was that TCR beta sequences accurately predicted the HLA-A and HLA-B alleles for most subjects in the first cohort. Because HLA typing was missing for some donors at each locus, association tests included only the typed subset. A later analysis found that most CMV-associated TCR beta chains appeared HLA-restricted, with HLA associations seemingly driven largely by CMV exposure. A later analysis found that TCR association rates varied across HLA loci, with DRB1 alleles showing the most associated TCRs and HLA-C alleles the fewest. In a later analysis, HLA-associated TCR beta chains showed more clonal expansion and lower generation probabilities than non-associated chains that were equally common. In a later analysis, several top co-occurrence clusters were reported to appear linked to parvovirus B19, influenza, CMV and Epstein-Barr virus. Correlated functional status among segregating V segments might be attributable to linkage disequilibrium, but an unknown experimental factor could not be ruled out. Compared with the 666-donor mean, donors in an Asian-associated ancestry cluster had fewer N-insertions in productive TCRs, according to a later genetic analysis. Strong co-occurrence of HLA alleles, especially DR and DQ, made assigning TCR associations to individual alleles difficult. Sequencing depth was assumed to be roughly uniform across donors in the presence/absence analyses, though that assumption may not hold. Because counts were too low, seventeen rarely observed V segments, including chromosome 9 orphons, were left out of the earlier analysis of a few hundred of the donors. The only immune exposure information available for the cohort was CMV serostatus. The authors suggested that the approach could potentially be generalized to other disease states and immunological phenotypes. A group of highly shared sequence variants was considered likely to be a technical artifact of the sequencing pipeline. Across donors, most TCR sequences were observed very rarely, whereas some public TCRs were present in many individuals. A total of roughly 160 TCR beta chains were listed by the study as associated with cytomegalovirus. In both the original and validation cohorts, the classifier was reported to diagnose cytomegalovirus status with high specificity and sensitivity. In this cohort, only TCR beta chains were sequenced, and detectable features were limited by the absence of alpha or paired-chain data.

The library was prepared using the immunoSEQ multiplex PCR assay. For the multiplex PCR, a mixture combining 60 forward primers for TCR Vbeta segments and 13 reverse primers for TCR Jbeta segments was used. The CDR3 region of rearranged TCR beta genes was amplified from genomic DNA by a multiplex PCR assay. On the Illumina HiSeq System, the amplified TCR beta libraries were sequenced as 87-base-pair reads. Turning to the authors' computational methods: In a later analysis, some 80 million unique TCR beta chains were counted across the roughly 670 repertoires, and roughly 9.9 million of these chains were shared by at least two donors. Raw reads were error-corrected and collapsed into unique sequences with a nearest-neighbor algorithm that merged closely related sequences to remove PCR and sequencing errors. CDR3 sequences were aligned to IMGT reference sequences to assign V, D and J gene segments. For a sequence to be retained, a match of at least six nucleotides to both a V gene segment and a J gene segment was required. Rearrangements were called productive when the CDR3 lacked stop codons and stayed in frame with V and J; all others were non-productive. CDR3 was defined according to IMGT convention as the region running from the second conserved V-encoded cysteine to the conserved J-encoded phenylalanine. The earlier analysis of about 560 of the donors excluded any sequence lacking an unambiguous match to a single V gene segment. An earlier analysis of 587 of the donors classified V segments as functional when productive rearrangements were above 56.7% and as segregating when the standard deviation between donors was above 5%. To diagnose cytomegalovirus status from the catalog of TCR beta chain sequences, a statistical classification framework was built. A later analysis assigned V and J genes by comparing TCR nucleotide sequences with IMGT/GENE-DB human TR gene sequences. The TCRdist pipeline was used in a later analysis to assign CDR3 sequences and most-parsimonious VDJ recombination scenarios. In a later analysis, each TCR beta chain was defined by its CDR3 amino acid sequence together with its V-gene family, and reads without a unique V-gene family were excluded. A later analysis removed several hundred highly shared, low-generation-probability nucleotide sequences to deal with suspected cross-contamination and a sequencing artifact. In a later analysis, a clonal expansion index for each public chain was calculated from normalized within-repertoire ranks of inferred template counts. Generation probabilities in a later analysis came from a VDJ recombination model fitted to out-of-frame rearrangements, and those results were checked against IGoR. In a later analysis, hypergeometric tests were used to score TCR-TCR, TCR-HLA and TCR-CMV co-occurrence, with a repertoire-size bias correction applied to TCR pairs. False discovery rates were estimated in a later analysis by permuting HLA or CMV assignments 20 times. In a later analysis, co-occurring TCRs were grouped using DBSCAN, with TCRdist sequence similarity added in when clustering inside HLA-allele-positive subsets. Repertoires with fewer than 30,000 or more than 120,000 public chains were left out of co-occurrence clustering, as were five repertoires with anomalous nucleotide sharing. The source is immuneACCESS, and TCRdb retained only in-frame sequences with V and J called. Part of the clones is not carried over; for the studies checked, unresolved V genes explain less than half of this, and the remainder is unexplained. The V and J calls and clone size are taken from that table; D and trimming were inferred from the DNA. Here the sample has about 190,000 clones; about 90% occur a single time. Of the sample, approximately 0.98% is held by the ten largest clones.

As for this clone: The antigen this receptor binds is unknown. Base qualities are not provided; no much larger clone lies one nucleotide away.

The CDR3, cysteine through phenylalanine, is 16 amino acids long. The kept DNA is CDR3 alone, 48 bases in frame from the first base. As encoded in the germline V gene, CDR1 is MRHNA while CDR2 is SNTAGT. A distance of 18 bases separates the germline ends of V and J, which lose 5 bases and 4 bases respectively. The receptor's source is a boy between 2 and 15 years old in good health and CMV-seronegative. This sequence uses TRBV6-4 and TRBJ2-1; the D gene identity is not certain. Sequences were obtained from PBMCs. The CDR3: CASSPARRRGYNEQFF. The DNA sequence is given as TGTGCCAGCAGTCCCGCCCGCCGACGAGGTTACAATGAGCAGTTCTTC.